This entry concerns a single TCR beta chain. Its antigen is unknown. Sample-barcoded 5' priming and a J-beta primer mix drove a second PCR of 7 to 11 cycles. A single record per CDR3 protein comes from TCRdb applying MiXCR to the 5' RACE reads. The table has 650,000 to 1,000,000 distinct CDR3 sequences, around 34% seen once; the top ten hold approximately 12%. These data originate in a study of blood T cells in healthy people across ages. Study-level results: Estimates based on one million T cells were treated as lower bounds.

Sample: blood. The sequence was collected from a man aged 18 to 30 in good health.

This CDR3 is CASSARRASGELFF. In nucleotides, the CDR3 is TGTGCCAGCAGCGCGCGCAGGGCCTCCGGGGAGCTGTTTTTT. V and J are TRBV7-2 and TRBJ2-2; tentatively, D is TRBD1 (5 bases). CDR1 and CDR2 (germline): SGHTA, FQGNSA. With 5 bases removed from V and 6 bases from J, the gap between germline ends came to 13 bases. The CDR3 is 14 amino acids.